A selection of T cell receptor beta chains follows, all from one sample in a study of spatial heterogeneity in lung cancer. TCRdb re-analysed the 5' RACE reads in MiXCR, keeping a single row per CDR3 protein. The sample shows over 50,000 distinct CDR3 sequences, 6.3% of them seen only once. The sequencing used PBMCs, collected at surgery. The receptors stem from a female donor with early-stage non-small cell lung cancer. Both conserved end residues are part of each CDR3. The D gene is left open where the match is weak. Rows give clone size only sometimes, using once, few, many, or a class for an expanded clone.

d_call | j_call | clone_size | v_call | cdr3_length | cdr3_aa | cdr3_nt
NA | TRBJ2-2 | few | TRBV12-3/TRBV12-4 | 13 | CASINRPTGELFF | TGTGCCAGCATAAACAGACCCACCGGGGAGCTGTTTTTT
NA | TRBJ2-3 | NA | TRBV28 | 13 | CASRDISTDTQYF | TGTGCCAGCAGAGACATAAGCACAGATACGCAGTATTTT
NA | TRBJ2-5 | many | TRBV20-1 | 13 | CSASEQGRETQYF | TGCAGTGCTAGCGAACAGGGACGAGAGACCCAGTACTTC
NA | TRBJ2-1 | many | TRBV5-5 | 15 | CASSFLHGSRDEQFF | TGTGCCAGCAGCTTCCTACACGGGAGTAGGGATGAGCAGTTCTTC
NA | TRBJ2-7 | many | TRBV12-3/TRBV12-4 | 12 | CASSFSSAEQYF | TGTGCCAGCAGTTTTTCTTCCGCGGAGCAGTACTTC
NA | TRBJ2-7 | many | TRBV7-9 | 14 | CASSLVGQGYEQYF | TGTGCCAGCAGCTTAGTTGGCCAGGGCTACGAGCAGTACTTC
TRBD1 | TRBJ2-7 | many | TRBV7-9 | 13 | CASSTGTDRRQYF | TGTGCCAGCAGCACGGGGACAGACCGGCGGCAGTACTTC
TRBD1 | TRBJ1-1 | NA | TRBV30 | 13 | CAERQGVNTEAFF | TGTGCCGAAAGACAGGGGGTGAACACTGAAGCTTTCTTT
NA | TRBJ2-3 | few | TRBV20-1 | 14 | CSGAGTGDSDTQYF | TGCAGTGGAGCGGGTACGGGAGATTCGGATACGCAGTATTTT
NA | TRBJ2-1 | NA | TRBV19 | 18 | CASSIPLSGRARYNEQFF | TGTGCCAGTAGTATCCCCCTCTCGGGCAGGGCCCGATACAATGAGCAGTTCTTC
NA | TRBJ1-5 | many | TRBV10-2 | 16 | CASRISTDYSNQPQHF | TGCGCCAGCAGGATTTCGACAGACTATAGCAATCAGCCCCAGCATTTT
TRBD1 | TRBJ1-1 | NA | TRBV7-8 | 14 | CASRPQGAGTEAFF | TGTGCCAGCAGACCACAGGGGGCTGGCACTGAAGCTTTCTTT
NA | TRBJ1-1 | few | TRBV11-3 | 13 | CASSTAMNTEAFF | TGTGCCAGCAGCACGGCTATGAACACTGAAGCTTTCTTT
NA | TRBJ2-2 | few | TRBV9 | 18 | CASSVGFGHPSNTGELFF | TGTGCCAGCAGCGTAGGATTTGGGCACCCGTCTAACACCGGGGAGCTGTTTTTT
NA | TRBJ2-1 | many | TRBV11-3 | 15 | CASSLEPSSYNEQFF | TGTGCCAGCAGCTTAGAGCCGAGCTCCTACAATGAGCAGTTCTTC
TRBD1 | TRBJ2-3 | NA | TRBV18 | 16 | CASSPSGQVLTDTQYF | TGTGCCAGCTCACCATCGGGACAGGTTCTCACAGATACGCAGTATTTT
TRBD1 | TRBJ2-1 | many | TRBV2 | 15 | CASRGDRGNHNEQFF | TGTGCCAGCAGGGGGGACAGGGGAAATCACAATGAGCAGTTCTTC
TRBD1 | TRBJ1-2 | NA | TRBV7-2 | 15 | CASSSPDRANYGYTF | TGTGCCAGCAGCTCGCCGGACAGGGCGAACTATGGCTACACCTTC
TRBD2 | TRBJ2-1 | many | TRBV7-9 | 15 | CASSWRAGGYNEQFF | TGTGCCAGCAGTTGGCGAGCGGGGGGATACAATGAGCAGTTCTTC
NA | TRBJ2-2 | NA | TRBV7-9 | 14 | CASSLGGDTGELFF | TGTGCCAGCAGCTTAGGAGGGGACACCGGGGAGCTGTTTTTT
NA | TRBJ1-5 | many | TRBV28 | 13 | CASSRDPNQPQHF | TGTGCCAGCAGTCGGGACCCAAATCAGCCCCAGCATTTT
NA | TRBJ2-1 | many | TRBV5-8 | 14 | CASSLERGRNEQFF | TGTGCCAGCAGCTTGGAGAGGGGCAGGAATGAGCAGTTCTTC
NA | TRBJ1-5 | few | TRBV6-5 | 15 | CASSYLEGRGQPQHF | TGTGCCAGCAGTTACCTGGAGGGGAGGGGTCAGCCCCAGCATTTT
NA | TRBJ1-4 | many | TRBV6-6 | 12 | CASSSQTSVLFF | TGTGCCAGCAGTTCCCAGACATCCGTACTGTTTTTT
NA | TRBJ2-2 | NA | TRBV2 | 12 | CASSTGTGELFF | TGTGCCAGCAGTACAGGGACCGGGGAGCTGTTTTTT
NA | TRBJ2-6 | many | TRBV12-3/TRBV12-4 | 15 | CASSLMTGGANVLTF | TGTGCCAGCAGTTTAATGACCGGTGGGGCCAACGTCCTGACTTTC
NA | TRBJ1-1 | many | TRBV7-8 | 16 | CASSLGWRGGNTEAFF | TGTGCCAGCAGCTTAGGATGGAGGGGGGGGAACACTGAAGCTTTCTTT
NA | TRBJ1-1 | NA | TRBV5-1 | 14 | CASSLESGPTEAFF | TGCGCCAGCAGCTTGGAGTCAGGGCCTACTGAAGCTTTCTTT
NA | TRBJ2-2 | many | TRBV9 | 13 | CASSVESFVELFF | TGTGCCAGCAGCGTAGAGTCCTTCGTGGAGCTGTTTTTT
TRBD2 | TRBJ2-7 | many | TRBV7-8 | 15 | CASSPTSGAAYEQYF | TGTGCCAGCAGCCCGACTAGCGGGGCCGCCTACGAGCAGTACTTC
NA | TRBJ1-4 | NA | TRBV28 | 14 | CASSLPRGNEKLFF | TGTGCCAGCAGTCTGCCCCGGGGTAACGAAAAACTGTTTTTT
TRBD1 | TRBJ1-1 | few | TRBV10-3 | 14 | CAISEEGATTEAFF | TGTGCCATCAGTGAGGAGGGGGCGACCACTGAAGCTTTCTTT
NA | TRBJ1-1 | many | TRBV6-6 | 13 | CASFPQGNTEAFF | TGTGCCAGCTTTCCACAGGGGAACACTGAAGCTTTCTTT
TRBD1 | TRBJ1-5 | NA | TRBV20-1 | 13 | CSARDREGRPQHF | TGCAGTGCCAGGGACAGGGAAGGACGGCCCCAGCATTTT
NA | TRBJ2-1 | NA | TRBV5-4 | 16 | CASSFSLTESYNEQFF | TGTGCCAGCAGCTTTTCCCTGACAGAATCCTACAATGAGCAGTTCTTC
NA | TRBJ1-6 | NA | TRBV20-1 | 16 | CSARVGGNSYNSPLHF | TGCAGTGCTAGAGTTGGCGGTAACTCCTATAATTCACCCCTCCACTTT
TRBD2 | TRBJ2-3 | many | TRBV20-1 | 17 | CSAGTSGTPPRADTQYF | TGCAGTGCTGGGACTAGCGGGACTCCCCCTCGGGCAGATACGCAGTATTTT
NA | TRBJ1-6 | many | TRBV12-3/TRBV12-4 | 12 | CASSSEYSPLHF | TGTGCCAGCAGCTCAGAGTATTCACCCCTCCACTTT
NA | TRBJ2-6 | few | TRBV5-1 | 16 | CASSTRTAAGANVLTF | TGCGCCAGCAGCACTAGGACAGCGGCTGGGGCCAACGTCCTGACTTTC
NA | TRBJ1-1 | many | TRBV25-1 | 12 | CASTTFRGEAFF | TGTGCCAGCACTACTTTTCGGGGGGAAGCTTTCTTT
TRBD1 | TRBJ1-6 | NA | TRBV28 | 15 | CASRPQGAWNSPLHF | TGTGCCAGCAGACCCCAGGGGGCGTGGAATTCACCCCTCCACTTT
NA | TRBJ2-1 | NA | TRBV20-1 | 15 | CSAPSALPRPDEQFF | TGCAGTGCTCCCTCGGCCCTCCCCCGCCCCGATGAGCAGTTCTTC
TRBD1 | TRBJ1-1 | NA | TRBV3-1 | 16 | CASSQGWTGGAAEAFF | TGTGCCAGCAGCCAAGGGTGGACAGGGGGCGCGGCTGAAGCTTTCTTT
NA | TRBJ2-3 | many | TRBV29-1 | 15 | CSVVVQGGITNTQYF | TGCAGCGTTGTGGTACAGGGGGGGATCACAAATACGCAGTATTTT
NA | TRBJ2-6 | NA | TRBV3-1 | 15 | CASSPPGSGANVLTF | TGTGCCAGCAGCCCGCCGGGGTCCGGGGCCAACGTCCTGACTTTC
TRBD1 | TRBJ1-5 | many | TRBV18 | 15 | CASSKSRQGDQPQHF | TGTGCCAGCTCAAAATCGAGGCAGGGGGATCAGCCCCAGCATTTT
TRBD2 | TRBJ2-1 | few | TRBV7-2 | 16 | CASSTQAGVPWVEQFF | TGTGCCAGCAGCACACAAGCGGGAGTCCCGTGGGTTGAGCAGTTCTTC
TRBD2 | TRBJ2-2 | medium-sized | TRBV7-2 | 13 | CASSTSVTGELFF | TGTGCCAGCAGCACTAGCGTAACCGGGGAGCTGTTTTTT
NA | TRBJ2-4 | many | TRBV20-1 | 13 | CSARISGGNIQYF | TGCAGTGCTCGTATTAGCGGAGGAAACATTCAGTACTTC
TRBD1 | TRBJ1-6 | many | TRBV5-1 | 14 | CASTWDSLNSPLHF | TGCGCCAGCACCTGGGACAGCCTAAATTCACCCCTCCACTTT
NA | TRBJ2-1 | many | TRBV20-1 | 16 | CSARDLFPGRYNEQFF | TGCAGTGCTAGAGATCTCTTCCCGGGACGTTACAATGAGCAGTTCTTC
TRBD2 | TRBJ2-3 | many | TRBV7-3 | 15 | CASSPGGRAIDTQYF | TGTGCCAGCAGCCCCGGGGGGAGGGCCATAGATACGCAGTATTTT